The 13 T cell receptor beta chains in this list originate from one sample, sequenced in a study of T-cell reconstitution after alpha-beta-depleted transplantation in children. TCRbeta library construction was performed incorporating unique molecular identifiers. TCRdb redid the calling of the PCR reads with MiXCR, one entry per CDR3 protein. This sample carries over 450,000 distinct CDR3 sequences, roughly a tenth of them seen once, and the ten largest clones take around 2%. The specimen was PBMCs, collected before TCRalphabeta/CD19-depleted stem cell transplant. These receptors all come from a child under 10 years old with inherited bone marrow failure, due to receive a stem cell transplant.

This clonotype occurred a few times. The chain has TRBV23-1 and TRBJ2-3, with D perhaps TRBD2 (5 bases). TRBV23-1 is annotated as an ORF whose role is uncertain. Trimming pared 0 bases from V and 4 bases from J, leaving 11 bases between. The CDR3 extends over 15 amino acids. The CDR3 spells CASSQSGKGADTQYF. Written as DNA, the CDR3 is TGCGCCAGCAGTCAATCGGGGAAGGGAGCAGATACGCAGTATTTT.

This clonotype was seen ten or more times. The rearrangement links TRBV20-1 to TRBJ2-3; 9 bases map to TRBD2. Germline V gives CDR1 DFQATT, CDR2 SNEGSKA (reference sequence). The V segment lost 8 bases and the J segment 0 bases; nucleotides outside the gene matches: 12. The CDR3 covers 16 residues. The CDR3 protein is CSIDSPLAGSTDTQYF. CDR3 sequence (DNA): TGCAGTATTGATAGCCCCCTAGCGGGGAGCACAGATACGCAGTATTTT.

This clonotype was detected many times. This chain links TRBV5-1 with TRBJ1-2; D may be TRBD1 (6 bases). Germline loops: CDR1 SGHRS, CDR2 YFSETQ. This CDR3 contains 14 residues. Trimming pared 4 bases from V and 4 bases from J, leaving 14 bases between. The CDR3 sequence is CASSPIQGSYGYTF. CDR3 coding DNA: TGCGCCAGCAGCCCAATACAGGGTAGCTATGGCTACACCTTC.

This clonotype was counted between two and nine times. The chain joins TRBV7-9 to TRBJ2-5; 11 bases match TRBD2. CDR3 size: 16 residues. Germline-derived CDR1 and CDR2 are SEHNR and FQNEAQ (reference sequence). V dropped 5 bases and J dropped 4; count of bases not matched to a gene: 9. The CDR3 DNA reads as TGTGCCAGCAGCCACACTAGCGGGAGAAGCCCAGAGACCCAGTACTTC. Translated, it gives CASSHTSGRSPETQYF.

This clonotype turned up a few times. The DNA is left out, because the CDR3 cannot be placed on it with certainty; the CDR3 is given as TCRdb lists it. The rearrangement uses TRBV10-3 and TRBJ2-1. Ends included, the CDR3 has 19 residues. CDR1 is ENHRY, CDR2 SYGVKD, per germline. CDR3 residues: CAISLGRSETMSSSSGQVF.

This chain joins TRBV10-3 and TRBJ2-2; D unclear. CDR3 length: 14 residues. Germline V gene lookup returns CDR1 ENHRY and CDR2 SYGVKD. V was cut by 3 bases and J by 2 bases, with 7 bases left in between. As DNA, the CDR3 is TGTGCCATCAGTGAATCGTCAAACACCGGGGAGCTGTTTTTT. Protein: CAISESSNTGELFF.

The CDR3 DNA follows: TGCGCCAGCAGCCAATTTAGCGGGAGGACGGTCTCCGGGGAGCTGTTTTTT. Its protein product is CASSQFSGRTVSGELFF. The gene calls are TRBV4-3 and TRBJ2-2; 10 bases line up with TRBD2. The germline CDR1 and CDR2 sequences are LGHNA and YSLEER. The V and J ends lost 2 bases and 6 bases, in that order; junction bases with no gene match: 9. The CDR3 length is 17 residues.

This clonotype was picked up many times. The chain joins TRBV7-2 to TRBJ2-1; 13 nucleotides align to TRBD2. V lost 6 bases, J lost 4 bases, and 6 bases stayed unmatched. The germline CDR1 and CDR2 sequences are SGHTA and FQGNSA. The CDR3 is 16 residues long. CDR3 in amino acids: CASRPPGLAGYNEQFF. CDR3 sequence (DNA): TGTGCCAGCAGGCCTCCGGGACTAGCGGGGTACAATGAGCAGTTCTTC.

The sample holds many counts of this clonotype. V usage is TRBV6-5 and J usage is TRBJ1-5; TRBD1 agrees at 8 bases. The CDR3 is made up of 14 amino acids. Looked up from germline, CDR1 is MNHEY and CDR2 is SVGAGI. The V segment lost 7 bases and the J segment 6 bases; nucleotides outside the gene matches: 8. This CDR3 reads CASTARQGLQPQHF. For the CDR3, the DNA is TGTGCCAGCACAGCCCGACAGGGGCTTCAGCCCCAGCATTTT.

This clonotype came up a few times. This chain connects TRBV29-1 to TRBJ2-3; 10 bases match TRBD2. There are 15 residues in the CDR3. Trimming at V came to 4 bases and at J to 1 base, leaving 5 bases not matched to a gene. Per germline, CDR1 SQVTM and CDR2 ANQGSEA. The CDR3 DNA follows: TGCAGCGTTGGTCGGCTAGCGGGAGGCACAGATACGCAGTATTTT. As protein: CSVGRLAGGTDTQYF.

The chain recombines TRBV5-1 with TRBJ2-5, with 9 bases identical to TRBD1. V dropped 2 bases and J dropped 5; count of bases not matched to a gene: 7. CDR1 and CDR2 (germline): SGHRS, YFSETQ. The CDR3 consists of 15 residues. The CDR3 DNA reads TGCGCCAGCAGCTTCGGACAGGGGATTCGTGAGACCCAGTACTTC. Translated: CASSFGQGIRETQYF.

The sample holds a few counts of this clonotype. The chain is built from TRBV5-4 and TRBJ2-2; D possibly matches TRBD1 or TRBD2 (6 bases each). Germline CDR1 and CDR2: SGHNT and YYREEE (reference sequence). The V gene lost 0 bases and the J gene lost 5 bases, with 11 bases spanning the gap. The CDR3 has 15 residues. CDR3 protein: CASSLVTGRTGELFF. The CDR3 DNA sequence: TGTGCCAGCAGCTTGGTCACAGGGAGGACCGGGGAGCTGTTTTTT.

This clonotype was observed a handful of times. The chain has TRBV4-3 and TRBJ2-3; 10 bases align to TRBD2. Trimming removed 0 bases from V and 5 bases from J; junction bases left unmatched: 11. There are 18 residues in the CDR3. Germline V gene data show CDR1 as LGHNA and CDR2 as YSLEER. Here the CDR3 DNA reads TGCGCCAGCAGCCAAGAGGGGAAAGCGGGAGGGCCAAGAGATACGCAGTATTTT. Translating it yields CASSQEGKAGGPRDTQYF.